Listed below are T cell receptor beta chains from one sample, sequenced in a study of early T cells in non-severe SARS-CoV-2 infection. A single record per CDR3 protein comes from TCRdb applying MiXCR to the 5' RACE reads. Of about 57,000 distinct CDR3 sequences in the sample, 13% were seen once. The sample comprised whole blood. The receptors were sampled from an adult who was a healthcare worker with PCR-confirmed SARS-CoV-2 infection or an uninfected control (not recorded which). The CDR3 runs from the conserved cysteine through the conserved F or W. The order of the fields is clone size, J gene, CDR3 length, V gene, D gene, CDR3 DNA, CDR3 protein. D genes are given only for firm matches. Clone sizes are given selectively: once, few, many, or a class where the clone is expanded.

many TRBJ2-7 12 TRBV29-1 . TGCAGCGTTGGGGACAACTCCTACGAGCAGTACTTC CSVGDNSYEQYF
many TRBJ1-5 14 TRBV11-2 . TGTGCCAGCAGCTTAGGAGGGGCCGGTCAGCCCCAGCATTTT CASSLGGAGQPQHF
. TRBJ2-7 16 TRBV2 TRBD1 TGTGCCAGCAGTGACCTCACAGGGGAAGGCTCGTGGGTGCAGTACTTC CASSDLTGEGSWVQYF
many TRBJ1-2 16 TRBV11-2 . TGTGCCAGCAGCCCCCTTGTGAACCCAGGGAACTATGGCTACACCTTC CASSPLVNPGNYGYTF
few TRBJ2-7 14 TRBV30 . TGTGCCTGGAGTGTATCGGCAGCCCCCTACGAGCAGTACTTC CAWSVSAAPYEQYF
. TRBJ1-3 14 TRBV3-1 . TGTGCCAGCAGCCGCCGTCTCTCTGGAAACACCATATATTTT CASSRRLSGNTIYF
. TRBJ1-2 14 TRBV5-5 . TGTGCCAGCAGCCCCGGGGGAACTAACTATGGCTACACCTTC CASSPGGTNYGYTF
many TRBJ1-6 15 TRBV5-1 . TGCGCCAGCAGCTTGGATCAGGGGACGAATTCACCCCTCCACTTT CASSLDQGTNSPLHF
many TRBJ1-4 15 TRBV27 . TGTGCCAGCAGTTGGAGCGGGGCAACTAATGAAAAACTGTTTTTT CASSWSGATNEKLFF
few TRBJ1-2 11 TRBV20-1 . TGCAGTGCTAGTATCGGGTCCGGCTACACCTTC CSASIGSGYTF
. TRBJ1-2 14 TRBV5-5 TRBD1 TGTGCCAGCAGGCTGGGGGACAGTAACTATGGCTACACCTTC CASRLGDSNYGYTF
. TRBJ2-7 13 TRBV7-9 . TGTGCCAGCAGCTTAGCCGAGACCTACGAGCAGTACTTC CASSLAETYEQYF
few TRBJ2-2 14 TRBV19 . TGTGCCAGTAGTATAGAGATGAACACCGGGGAGCTGTTTTTT CASSIEMNTGELFF
many TRBJ1-2 17 TRBV5-1 TRBD1 TGCGCCAGCAGCTTCACCTCTTTAGGACAGGGCTTCTATGGCTACACCTTC CASSFTSLGQGFYGYTF